This record covers a single TCR beta chain. The antigen remains undetermined. This sample stems from a study of T cells after yellow fever vaccination. Study-wide points: Most clones from primary vaccination resurfaced after the booster (about 95% CD4, around 89% CD8). Weaker in magnitude, the secondary response showed a faster peak on day 5 versus 15. Abundant bulk-derived clonotypes could contaminate FACS-sorted repertoires.

The CDR3 is 20 residues long. Trimming left V 4 bases short and J 2 bases short, with 25 bases between. Germline V gene sequence: CDR1 SGDLS, CDR2 YYNGEE. A 5'RACE template-switching step, the method used to make TCR cDNA, added a universal primer site and UMIs. TCRdb reanalysed the 5' RACE reads using MiXCR and keeps one entry per CDR3 protein. The sample includes approximately 550,000 distinct CDR3 sequences, around an eighth of them seen just once. The input for sequencing was PBMCs, taken on the day of the yellow fever booster vaccination. The chain has TRBV9 and TRBJ2-6, with D tentatively TRBD1 (5 bases). The receptor was derived from a young man who received the YFV17D yellow fever vaccine. CDR3 DNA sequence: TGTGCCAGCAGCCTACCCGATAAGGGCAGGAAGGGGCCTGGGGCCAACGTCCTGACTTTC. This codes for CASSLPDKGRKGPGANVLTF.